This TCR beta chain was observed in a study of cytomegalovirus exposure and HLA in healthy donors. At the level of the study: Within an early data release were 85 million or so unique TCRs drawn from HLA-typed donors. Findings and limits, study-wide: Some public TCRs appeared in many individuals, while most sequences were rare. Sequencing depth across donors, presence/absence analyses assumed, was roughly uniform.

The CDR3 is 14 residues long. Germline V CDR1 and CDR2: SQVTM, ANQGSEA. V gave up 4 bases and J gave up 1 base, with 13 bases separating them. Points on this clone: No antigen is known for it.

A multiplex PCR was run with 60 Vbeta primers and 13 Jbeta primers. Repertoires were generated with immunoSEQ multiplex PCR, while TCRdb's copy carries only in-frame clones and drops some. The sample includes some 130,000 clones, roughly four fifths of them seen just once. V is TRBV29-1 and J is TRBJ1-1; the D is unclear. Sample: PBMCs. This sequence was found in a young woman in good health and CMV-seropositive. DNA of the CDR3: TGCAGCGTTGCGATGACGGCAGGGAACACTGAAGCTTTCTTT. Translating gives CSVAMTAGNTEAFF.